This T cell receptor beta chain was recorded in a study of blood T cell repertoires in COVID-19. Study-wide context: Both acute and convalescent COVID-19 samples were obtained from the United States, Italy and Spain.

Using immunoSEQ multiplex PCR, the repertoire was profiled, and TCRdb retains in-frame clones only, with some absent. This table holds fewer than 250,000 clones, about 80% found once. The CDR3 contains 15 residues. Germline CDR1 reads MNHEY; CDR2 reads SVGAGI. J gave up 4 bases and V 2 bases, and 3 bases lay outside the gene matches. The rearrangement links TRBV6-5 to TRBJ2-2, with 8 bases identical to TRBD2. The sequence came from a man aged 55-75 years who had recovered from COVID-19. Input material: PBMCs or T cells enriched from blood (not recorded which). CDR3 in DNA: TGTGCCAGCAGTTACGGCGGGGGGTTCACCGGGGAGCTGTTTTTT. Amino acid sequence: CASSYGGGFTGELFF.